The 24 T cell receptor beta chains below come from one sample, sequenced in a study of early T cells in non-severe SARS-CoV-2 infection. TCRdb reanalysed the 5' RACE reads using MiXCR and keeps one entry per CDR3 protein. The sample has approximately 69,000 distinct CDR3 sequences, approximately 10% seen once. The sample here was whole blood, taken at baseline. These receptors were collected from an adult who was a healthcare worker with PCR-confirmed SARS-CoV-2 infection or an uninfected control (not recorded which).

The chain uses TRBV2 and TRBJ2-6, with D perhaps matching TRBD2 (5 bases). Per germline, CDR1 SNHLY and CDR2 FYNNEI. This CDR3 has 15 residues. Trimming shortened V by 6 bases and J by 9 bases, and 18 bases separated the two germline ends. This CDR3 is CASSSPGVAINVLTF. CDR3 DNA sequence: TGTGCCAGCAGCTCCCCGGGTGTAGCGATCAACGTCCTGACTTTC.

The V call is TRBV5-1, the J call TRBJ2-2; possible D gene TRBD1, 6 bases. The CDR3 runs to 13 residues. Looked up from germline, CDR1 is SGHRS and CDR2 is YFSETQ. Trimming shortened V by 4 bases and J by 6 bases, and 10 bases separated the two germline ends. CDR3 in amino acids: CASSLHRAGELFF. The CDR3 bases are TGCGCCAGCAGCCTCCACAGGGCCGGGGAGCTGTTTTTT.

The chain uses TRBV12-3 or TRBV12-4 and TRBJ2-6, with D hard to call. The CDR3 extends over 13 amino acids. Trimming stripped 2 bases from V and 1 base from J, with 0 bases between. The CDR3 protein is CASSLSGANVLTF. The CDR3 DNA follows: TGTGCCAGCAGTTTATCTGGGGCCAACGTCCTGACTTTC.

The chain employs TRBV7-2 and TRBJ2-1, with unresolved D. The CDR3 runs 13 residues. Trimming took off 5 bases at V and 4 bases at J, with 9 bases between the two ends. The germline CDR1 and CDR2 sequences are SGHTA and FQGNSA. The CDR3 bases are TGTGCCAGCAGCCCCCCTACGTACAATGAGCAGTTCTTC. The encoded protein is CASSPPTYNEQFF.

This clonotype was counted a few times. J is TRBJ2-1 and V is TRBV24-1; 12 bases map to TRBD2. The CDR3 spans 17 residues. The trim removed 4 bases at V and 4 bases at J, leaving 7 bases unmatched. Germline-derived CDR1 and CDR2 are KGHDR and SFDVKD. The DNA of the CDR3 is TGTGCCACCAGTGACTCTAGCGGGGGGGCCTCTTACAATGAGCAGTTCTTC. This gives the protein CATSDSSGGASYNEQFF.

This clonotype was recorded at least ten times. This chain's CDR3 is CASRGQGAIQPQHF. The CDR3 DNA reads as TGTGCCAGCAGGGGACAGGGGGCAATTCAGCCCCAGCATTTT. This chain connects TRBV2 to TRBJ1-5; TRBD1 agrees at 12 bases. The germline V gene has CDR1 SNHLY and CDR2 FYNNEI. With 6 bases clipped from V and 6 bases from J, the junction kept 3 bases outside the gene matches. The CDR3 contains 14 residues. Drawing the rest from reference TRBV2 and TRBJ1-5, the complete variable domain is EPEVTQTPSHQVTQMGQEVILRCVPISNHLYFYWYRQILGQKVEFLVSFYNNEISEKSEIFDDQFSVERPDGSNFTLKIRSTKLEDSAMYFCASRGQGAIQPQHFGDGTRLSIL.

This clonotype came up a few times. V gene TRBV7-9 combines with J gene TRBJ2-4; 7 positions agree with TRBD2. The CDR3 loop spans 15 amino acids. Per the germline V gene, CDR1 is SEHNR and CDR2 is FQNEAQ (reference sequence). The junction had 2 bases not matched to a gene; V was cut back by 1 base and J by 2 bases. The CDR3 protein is CASSLGEGTKNIQYF. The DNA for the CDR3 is TGTGCCAGCAGCTTAGGGGAGGGCACCAAAAACATTCAGTACTTC.

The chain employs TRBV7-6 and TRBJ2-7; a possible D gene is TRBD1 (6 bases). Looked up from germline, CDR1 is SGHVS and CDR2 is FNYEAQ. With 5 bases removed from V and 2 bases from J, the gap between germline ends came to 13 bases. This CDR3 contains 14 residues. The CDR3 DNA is TGTGCCAGCAGCCGAACTGACAGGACCTACGAGCAGTACTTC. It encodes CASSRTDRTYEQYF.

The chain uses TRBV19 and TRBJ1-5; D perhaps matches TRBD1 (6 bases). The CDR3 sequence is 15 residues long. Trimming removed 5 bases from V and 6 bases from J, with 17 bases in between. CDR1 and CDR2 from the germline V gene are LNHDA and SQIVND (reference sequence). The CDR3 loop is CASSPKTGVVQPQHF. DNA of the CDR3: TGTGCCAGTAGTCCGAAGACAGGTGTGGTTCAGCCCCAGCATTTT.

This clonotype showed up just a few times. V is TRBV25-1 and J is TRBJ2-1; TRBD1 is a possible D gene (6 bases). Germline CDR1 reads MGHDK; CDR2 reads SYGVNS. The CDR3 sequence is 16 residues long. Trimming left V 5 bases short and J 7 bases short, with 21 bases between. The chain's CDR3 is CASSSSRDTAENEQFF. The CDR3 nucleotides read TGTGCCAGCAGTTCCTCCCGGGACACCGCCGAAAATGAGCAGTTCTTC.

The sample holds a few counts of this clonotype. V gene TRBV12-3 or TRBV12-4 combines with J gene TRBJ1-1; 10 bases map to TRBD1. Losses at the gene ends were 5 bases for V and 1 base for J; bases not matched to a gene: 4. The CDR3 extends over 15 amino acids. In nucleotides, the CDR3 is TGTGCCAGCAGTGACAGGGGGCGGCCGAACACTGAAGCTTTCTTT. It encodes CASSDRGRPNTEAFF.

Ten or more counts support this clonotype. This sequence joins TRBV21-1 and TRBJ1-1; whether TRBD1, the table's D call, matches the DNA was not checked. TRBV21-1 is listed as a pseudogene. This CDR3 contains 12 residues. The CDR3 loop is CASLSSRTKAFF. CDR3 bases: TGTGCCAGCCTATCATCCCGGACCAAAGCTTTCTTT.

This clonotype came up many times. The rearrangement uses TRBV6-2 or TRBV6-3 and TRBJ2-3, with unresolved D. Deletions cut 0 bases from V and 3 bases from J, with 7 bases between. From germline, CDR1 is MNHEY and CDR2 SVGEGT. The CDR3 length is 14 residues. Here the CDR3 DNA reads TGTGCCAGCAGTTACTCCTCCGCTACAGATACGCAGTATTTT. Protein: CASSYSSATDTQYF.

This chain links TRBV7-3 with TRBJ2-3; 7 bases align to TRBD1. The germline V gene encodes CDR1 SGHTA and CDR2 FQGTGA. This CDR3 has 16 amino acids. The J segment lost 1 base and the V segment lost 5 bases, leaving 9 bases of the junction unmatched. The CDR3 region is CASSQLSRGRTDTQYF. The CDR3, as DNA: TGTGCCAGCAGCCAACTTTCGAGGGGGCGCACAGATACGCAGTATTTT.

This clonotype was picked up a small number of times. The CDR3 here is CASSHDGTGGNTEAFF. CDR3 coding DNA: TGTGCCAGCAGCCACGATGGGACAGGAGGGAACACTGAAGCTTTCTTT. The chain links TRBV14 to TRBJ1-1, with 8 bases aligning to TRBD1. CDR1 and CDR2 (germline): SGHDN, FVKESK. The CDR3 has 16 amino acids. V gave up 3 bases and J gave up 1 base; unmatched junction bases: 7.

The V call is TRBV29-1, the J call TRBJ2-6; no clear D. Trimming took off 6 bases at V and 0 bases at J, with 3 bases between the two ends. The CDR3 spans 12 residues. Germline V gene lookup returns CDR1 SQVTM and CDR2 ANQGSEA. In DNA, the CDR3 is TGCAGCGTAGACTCTGGGGCCAACGTCCTGACTTTC. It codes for CSVDSGANVLTF. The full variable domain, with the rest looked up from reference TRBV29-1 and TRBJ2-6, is SAVISQKPSRDICQRGTSLTIQCQVDSQVTMMFWYRQQPGQSLTLIATANQGSEATYESGFVIDKFPISRPNLTFSTLTVSNMSPEDSSIYLCSVDSGANVLTFGAGSRLTVL.

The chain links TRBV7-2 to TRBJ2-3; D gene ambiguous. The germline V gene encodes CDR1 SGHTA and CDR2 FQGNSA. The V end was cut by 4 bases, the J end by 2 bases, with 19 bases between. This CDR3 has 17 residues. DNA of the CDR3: TGTGCCAGCAGCTCGCTTATTTGGCAGACCCCCACAGATACGCAGTATTTT. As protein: CASSSLIWQTPTDTQYF. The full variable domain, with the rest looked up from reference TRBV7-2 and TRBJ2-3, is GAGVSQSPSNKVTEKGKDVELRCDPISGHTALYWYRQSLGQGLEFLIYFQGNSAPDKSGLPSDRFSAERTGGSVSTLTIQRTQQEDSAVYLCASSSLIWQTPTDTQYFGPGTRLTVL.

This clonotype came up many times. The DNA for the CDR3 is TGTGCCAGCAGCTTCTTGGGAGGAGGACGGGAAAAACTGTTTTTT. It encodes CASSFLGGGREKLFF. This chain links TRBV14 with TRBJ1-4; D is uncertain. The V end was cut by 5 bases, the J end by 8 bases, with 18 bases between. This CDR3 region has 15 residues. Germline CDR1 is SGHDN and CDR2 is FVKESK.

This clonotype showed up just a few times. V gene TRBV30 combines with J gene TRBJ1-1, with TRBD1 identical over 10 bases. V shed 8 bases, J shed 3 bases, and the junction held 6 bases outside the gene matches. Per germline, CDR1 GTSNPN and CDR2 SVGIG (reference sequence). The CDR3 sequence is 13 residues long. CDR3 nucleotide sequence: TGTGCCGGGGACAGGGGAGAGGACACTGAAGCTTTCTTT. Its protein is CAGDRGEDTEAFF.

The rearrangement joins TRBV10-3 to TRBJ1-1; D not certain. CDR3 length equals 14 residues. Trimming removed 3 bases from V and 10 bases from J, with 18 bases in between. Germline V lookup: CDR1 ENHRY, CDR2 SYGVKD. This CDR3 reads CAISDFSRVHGAFF. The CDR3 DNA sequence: TGTGCCATCAGTGATTTTAGTAGAGTGCATGGAGCTTTCTTT.

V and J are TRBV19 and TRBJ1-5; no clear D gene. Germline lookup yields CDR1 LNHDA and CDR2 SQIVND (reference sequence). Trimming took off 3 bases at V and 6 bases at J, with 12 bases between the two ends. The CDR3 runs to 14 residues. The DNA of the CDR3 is TGTGCCAGTAGTATCGGGCAGGTCTTTCAGCCCCAGCATTTT. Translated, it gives CASSIGQVFQPQHF.

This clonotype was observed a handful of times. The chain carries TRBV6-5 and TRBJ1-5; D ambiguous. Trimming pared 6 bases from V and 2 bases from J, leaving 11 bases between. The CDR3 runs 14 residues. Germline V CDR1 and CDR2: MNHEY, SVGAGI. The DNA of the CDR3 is TGTGCCAGCAGCCACTATGAGGGCAATCAGCCCCAGCATTTT. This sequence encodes CASSHYEGNQPQHF.

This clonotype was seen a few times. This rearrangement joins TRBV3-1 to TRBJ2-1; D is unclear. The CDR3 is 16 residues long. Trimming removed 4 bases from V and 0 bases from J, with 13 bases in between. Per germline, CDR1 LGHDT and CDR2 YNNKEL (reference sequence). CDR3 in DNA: TGTGCCAGCAGCCCCCTTTTCGAAAGCTCCTACAATGAGCAGTTCTTC. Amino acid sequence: CASSPLFESSYNEQFF.

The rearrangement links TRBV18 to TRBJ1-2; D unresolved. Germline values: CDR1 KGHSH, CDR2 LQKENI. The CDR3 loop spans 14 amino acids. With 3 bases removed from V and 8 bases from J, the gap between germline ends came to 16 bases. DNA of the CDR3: TGTGCCAGCTCACCTACGTCCGGGTCGGAGGGCTACACCTTC. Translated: CASSPTSGSEGYTF.